Included here is one TCR beta chain sequence, with context. Its antigen is currently unknown. The sample belongs to a study of shared clonotypes between healthy human individuals. Notes on the study in general: On the whole, naive subsets had larger estimated richness than memory subsets had. Several donors had around 5.5% of their naive CD4 clonotypes in common. Non-shared clonotypes were found to have lower generation probabilities than the clonotypes that were shared by all four of the sorted-subset donors.

The method was immunoSEQ multiplex PCR; TCRdb's version includes in-frame clones alone and lacks a portion of them. The sample yields under 1 million clones, about 96% seen once. Per the germline V gene, CDR1 is LNHDA and CDR2 is SQIVND (reference sequence). The CDR3 is 15 residues long. V lost 3 bases and J lost 6; bases outside the gene matches: 7. Naive CD8 cells were CD45RO-negative, positively selected for CCR7, excluding terminally differentiated effector memory CD45RA+ cells. The chain combines TRBV19 with TRBJ2-3, with 9 bases lining up with TRBD2. This TCR was sampled from a man aged 25 to 40 in good health. The sequenced material came from naive CD8+ T cells sorted from blood. Written as DNA, the CDR3 is TGTGCCAGTAGTATCCTTAGCGGGAGTCTCGATACGCAGTATTTT. Amino acid sequence: CASSILSGSLDTQYF.